This TCR beta chain was retrieved from a study of beta chain features in type 1 diabetes. In the study overall: No patient-donor differences in age, gender, total cells or subset yield.

CD4+ naive, central memory, regulatory and stem cell-like memory cells were sorted via CD45RO/CCR7/CD25/CD127/CD95/CD27. TCRB transcripts that were expressed got sequenced, as all of the isolated RNA had been reverse transcribed. Here immunoSEQ multiplex PCR was the method, and the copy in TCRdb shows in-frame clones only, minus some. The table has approximately 170,000 clones, approximately 9.1% seen once. This clone turned up a few times. The target antigen is unknown. This CDR3 region has 15 residues. Germline CDR1 reads MNHNS; CDR2 reads SASEGT. V lost 6 bases to trimming and J lost 6 bases; unmatched junction nucleotides: 4. Study-wide results and caveats: It was among patients, rather than healthy donors, that naive, central memory and Treg TCRB repertoires appeared more similar.

The receptor's source is a woman aged 18-35 years in good health. The chain recombines TRBV6-1 with TRBJ2-2; 13 positions agree with TRBD2. Specimen: central memory CD4+ T cells from blood. The CDR3: CASRRTSGGPGELFF. For the CDR3, the DNA is TGTGCCAGCAGACGGACTAGCGGGGGACCCGGGGAGCTGTTTTTT.